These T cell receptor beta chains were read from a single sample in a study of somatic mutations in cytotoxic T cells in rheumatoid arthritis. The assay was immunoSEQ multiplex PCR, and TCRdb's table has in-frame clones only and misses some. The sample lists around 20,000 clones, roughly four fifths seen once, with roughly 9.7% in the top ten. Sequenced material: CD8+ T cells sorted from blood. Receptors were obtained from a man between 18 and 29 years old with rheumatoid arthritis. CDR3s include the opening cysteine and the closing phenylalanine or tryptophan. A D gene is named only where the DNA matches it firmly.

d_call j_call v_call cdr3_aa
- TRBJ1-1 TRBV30 CAWSRTWGTEAFF
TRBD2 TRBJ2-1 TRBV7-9 CASSARGGGFNEQFF
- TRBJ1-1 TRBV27 CASSPGHSYTEAFF
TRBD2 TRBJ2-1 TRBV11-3 CASSSPGLDGNEQFF
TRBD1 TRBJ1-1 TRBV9 CASSSRDRHTEAFF
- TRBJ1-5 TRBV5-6 CASTWRGGNQPQHF
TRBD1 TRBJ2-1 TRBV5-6 CASSRRTGADEQFF
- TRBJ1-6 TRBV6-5 CASSYSAGDNSPLHF
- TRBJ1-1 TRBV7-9 CASRQSHTEAFF
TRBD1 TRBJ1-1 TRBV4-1 CASSQQTGLNTEAFF
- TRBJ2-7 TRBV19 CASSIAEGYEQYF
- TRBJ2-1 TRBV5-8 CASSLLVSQPSNEQFF
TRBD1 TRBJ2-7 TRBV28 CASRKQGATPYEQYF
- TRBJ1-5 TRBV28 CASSQRAIGAGQPQHF
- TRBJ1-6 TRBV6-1 CASSPRTYSGSPLHF
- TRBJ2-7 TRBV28 CASSFGGGQYF
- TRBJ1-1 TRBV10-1 CARLEPGVHVNTEAFF
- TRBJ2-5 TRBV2 CASRARGHQETQYF
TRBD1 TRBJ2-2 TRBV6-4 CASSDGQGGTGELFF
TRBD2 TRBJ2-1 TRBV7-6 CASSLSGGQYNEQFF
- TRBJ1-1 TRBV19 CASSIKDTMNTEAFF
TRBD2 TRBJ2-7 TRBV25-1 CASSDEAAGGTYEQYF
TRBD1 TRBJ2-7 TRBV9 CASSASTGVGVHEQYF
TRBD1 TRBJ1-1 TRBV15 CATSTLKGAPFFNTEAFF
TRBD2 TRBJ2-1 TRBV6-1 CASSEEGGGPYNEQFF
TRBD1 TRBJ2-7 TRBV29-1 CSVENRDRESSEQYF
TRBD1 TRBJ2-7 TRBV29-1 CSVETSGTGYEQYF
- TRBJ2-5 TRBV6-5 CASSPFGLRETQYF
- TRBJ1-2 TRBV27 CATVDSDGYTF
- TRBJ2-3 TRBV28 CASSLGDTQYF
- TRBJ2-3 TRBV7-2 CASSTGLGTDTQYF
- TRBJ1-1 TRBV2 CASRNPNTEAFF
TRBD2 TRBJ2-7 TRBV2 CASSDMGGKSYEQYF
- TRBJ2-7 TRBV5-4 CASSLEAFRDSYEQYF
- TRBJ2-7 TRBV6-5 CASSYRGTGAYEQYF
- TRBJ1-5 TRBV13 CASSLGPPGPSNQPQHF
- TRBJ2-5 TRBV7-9 CASSSLGTQYF
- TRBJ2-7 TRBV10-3 CAIRDLTGPYEQYF
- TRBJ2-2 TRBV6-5 CASSYEGRTGELFF
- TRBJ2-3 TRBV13 CASSTDKGDTQYF
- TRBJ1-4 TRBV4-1 CASSPQGARNEKLFF
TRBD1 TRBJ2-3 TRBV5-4 CASSPGTGMAQYF
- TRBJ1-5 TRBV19 CATGSNQPQHF
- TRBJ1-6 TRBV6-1 CASSESYWRNSPLHF
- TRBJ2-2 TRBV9 CASSVTTGELFF
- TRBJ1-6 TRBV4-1 CASSQLSRDNSPLHF
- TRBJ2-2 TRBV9 CASSVSSSIANTGELFF
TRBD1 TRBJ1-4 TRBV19 CASSSGQGNEKLFF
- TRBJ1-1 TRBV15 CATSPLLNTEAFF
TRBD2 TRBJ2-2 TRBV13 CASSHRLASNTGELFF
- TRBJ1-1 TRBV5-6 CASSPSLNTEAFF
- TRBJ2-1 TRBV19 CASTRKSSYNEQFF
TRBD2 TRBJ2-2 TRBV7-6 CASSPRTSGGAVGELFF
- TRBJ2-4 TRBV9 CASSSAPANIQYF
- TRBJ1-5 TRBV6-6 CASSYRVGNQPQHF
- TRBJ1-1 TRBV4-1 CASGRTGNTEAFF
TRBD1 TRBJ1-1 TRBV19 CASSIDTTDRLF